This T cell receptor beta chain was captured in a study of blood T cell repertoires in COVID-19 (dated by TCRdb to about 2020). Regarding the study in general: Collaborator samples came from the United States, Italy and Spain and covered acute and convalescent phases of COVID-19. The prospective study material was composed of cDNA or gDNA derived from T cells, B-cell-depleted T cells, or PBMCs. The dataset comprised deeply sampled blood TCRbeta repertoires from subjects exposed to, actively infected with, or recovered from COVID-19. The repertoires were released in a freely available public database intended as a resource for research on the immune response to SARS-CoV-2. The samples were drawn from the first 160 participants of the ongoing ImmuneRACE study and from more than 1,000 subjects provided by 6 global collaborators. Nearly every sample came with metadata listing a de-identified subject ID, COVID-19 status, age in years and sex. Where available, HLA class I and class II types were taken from metadata supplied by the sample provider and were not determined by assay-based typing. Study-wide findings and limitations: How much clinical and demographic metadata was included differed by source and by participant, and the metadata was provided uncurated.

TCRbeta CDR3 regions were amplified from genomic DNA by means of the immunoSEQ Assay, a bias-controlled multiplex PCR. Concerning the study's data processing: The number of nucleated cells in each sample was estimated from the amplification of reference gene primers within the assay. To quantify the absolute abundance of each unique TCRbeta CDR3 rearrangement, sequence reads were collapsed and filtered. For each sample, productive Simpson clonality was calculated by taking the square root of Simpson's diversity index across productive rearrangements. TCRdb stores this immuneACCESS table with in-frame sequences only. Part of the clones is absent; in the studies checked, under half of the shortfall reflects unresolved V genes, and no reason is known for the rest. From that table come the V and J calls and clone size; the DNA was used to work out D and trimming. The sample records about 240,000 clones, about 81% of which are singletons. Roughly an eighth of the sample is held by the ten biggest clonotypes.

Comment on this clone: Which antigen it targets is not known. The sample holds no much larger clone one base away, and base qualities are not on file.

The CDR3 numbers 14 residues from cysteine through phenylalanine. CDR3 DNA is the only sequence kept; it has 42 bases, read in frame from the first base. Sequences SNHLY (CDR1) and FYNNEI (CDR2) are obtained from the germline V gene. At the junction V is shortened by 7 bases and J by 1 base, with 14 bases in between. Collaborating institutions collected whole blood in K2EDTA tubes following their own protocols. For TCRbeta analysis, collaborator samples were shipped as frozen whole blood, as isolated PBMCs, or as DNA extracted from either sample type. This receptor was identified in a woman in her sixties with active or convalescent COVID-19. Sequencing used peripheral blood. The chain is made from TRBV2 and TRBJ2-7; the D gene is perhaps TRBD2, on 6 matching bases. The CDR3 protein is CASTGTYLSYEQYF. The sequence in DNA is TGTGCCAGCACGGGGACTTATTTATCCTACGAGCAGTACTTC.